This T cell receptor beta chain was captured by sequencing in a study of Graves' ophthalmopathy and Graves' hyperthyroidism. Germline CDR1 MNHEY, CDR2 SVGEGT. Trimming at V came to 6 bases and at J to 4 bases, leaving 10 bases not matched to a gene. The CDR3 totals 15 residues. In this cohort's terms, stable hyperthyroidism meant no ophthalmopathy by 18 months of follow-up. The hyperthyroidism patients, aged 18 to 65, had been newly diagnosed, with under 2 months' duration. The TCR beta CDR3 regions underwent amplification from RNA transcripts. First-round RT-PCR used HTBI primers; second-round multiplex PCR followed. In TCRdb, the multiplex PCR reads were re-called with MiXCR into one record per CDR3 protein. This repertoire shows some 350,000 distinct CDR3 sequences, 17% found once; its top ten account for 2.4%.

Sequenced input: peripheral blood. J is TRBJ2-3 and V is TRBV6-2 or TRBV6-3, with 7 bases aligning to TRBD1. This clonotype was obtained from an adult woman with stable Graves' hyperthyroidism. The CDR3 nucleotides read TGTGCCAGCAGCGAGAGACAGGGCTTGCCAGATACGCAGTATTTT. Its protein is CASSERQGLPDTQYF.